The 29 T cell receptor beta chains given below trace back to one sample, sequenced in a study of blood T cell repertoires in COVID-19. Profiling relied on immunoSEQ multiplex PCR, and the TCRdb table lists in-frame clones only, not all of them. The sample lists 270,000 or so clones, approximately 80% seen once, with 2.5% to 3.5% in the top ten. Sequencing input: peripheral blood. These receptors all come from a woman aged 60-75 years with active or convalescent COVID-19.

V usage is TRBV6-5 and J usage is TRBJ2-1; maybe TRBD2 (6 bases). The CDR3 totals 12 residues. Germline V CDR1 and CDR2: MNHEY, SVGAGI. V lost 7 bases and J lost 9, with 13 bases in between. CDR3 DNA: TGTGCCAGCACCCCGGGTAGCGGTGAGCAGTTCTTC. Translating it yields CASTPGSGEQFF.

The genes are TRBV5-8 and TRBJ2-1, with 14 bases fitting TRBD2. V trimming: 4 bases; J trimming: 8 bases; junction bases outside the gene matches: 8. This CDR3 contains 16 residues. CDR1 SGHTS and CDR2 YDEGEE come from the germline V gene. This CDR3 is CASSPRTSGGRDEQFF. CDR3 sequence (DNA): TGTGCCAGCAGCCCCCGGACTAGCGGGGGGCGGGATGAGCAGTTCTTC.

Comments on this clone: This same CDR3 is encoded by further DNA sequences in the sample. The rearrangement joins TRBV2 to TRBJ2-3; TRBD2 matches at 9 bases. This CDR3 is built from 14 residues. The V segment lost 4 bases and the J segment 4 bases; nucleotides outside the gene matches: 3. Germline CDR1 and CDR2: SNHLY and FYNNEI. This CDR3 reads CASSAGGGADTQYF. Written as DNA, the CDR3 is TGTGCCAGCAGTGCCGGCGGGGGGGCAGATACGCAGTATTTT.

The CDR3 region is CASSQGVGDEQFF. CDR3 nucleotide sequence: TGTGCCAGCAGCCAAGGGGTGGGCGATGAGCAGTTCTTC. The rearrangement links TRBV3-1 (or the pseudogene TRBV3-2) to TRBJ2-1, with unresolved D. V gave up 1 base and J gave up 8 bases, with 9 bases separating them. The CDR3 covers 13 residues. Per germline, CDR1 LGHDT and CDR2 YNNKEL (reference sequence).

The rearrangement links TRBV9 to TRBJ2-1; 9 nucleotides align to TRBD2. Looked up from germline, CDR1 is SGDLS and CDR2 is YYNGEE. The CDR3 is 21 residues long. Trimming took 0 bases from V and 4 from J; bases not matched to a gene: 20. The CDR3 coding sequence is TGTGCCAGCAGCGTAGGGGCCTCTAGCGGGGCGTCCGCCCGTAGTTACAATGAGCAGTTCTTC. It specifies CASSVGASSGASARSYNEQFF.

The CDR3 loop is CASSSSPQGTEQYF. CDR3 DNA: TGTGCCAGCAGCTCTTCCCCGCAGGGAACCGAGCAGTACTTC. The chain is built from TRBV11-3 and TRBJ2-7, with D possibly TRBD1 on 5 matching bases. The ends were cut back, 4 bases at V and 6 bases at J, with 16 bases in the middle. This CDR3 comprises 14 residues. The V gene's germline CDR1 is SGHNT and CDR2 YENEEA.

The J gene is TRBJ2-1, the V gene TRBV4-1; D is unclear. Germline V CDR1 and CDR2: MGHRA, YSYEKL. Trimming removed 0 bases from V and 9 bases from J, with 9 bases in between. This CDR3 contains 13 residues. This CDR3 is CASSQDLPREQFF. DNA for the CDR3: TGCGCCAGCAGCCAAGATCTGCCGCGTGAGCAGTTCTTC.

The CDR3 spells CASSLGLVGVQYF. The CDR3 DNA follows: TGTGCCAGCAGCTTAGGTTTAGTCGGTGTGCAGTACTTC. This sequence joins TRBV13 and TRBJ2-7; D remains ambiguous. Germline V lookup: CDR1 PRHDT, CDR2 FYEKMQ (reference sequence). Between the trimmed V and J ends, which lost 0 bases and 9 bases, there was a span of 12 bases. The CDR3 sequence is 13 residues long.

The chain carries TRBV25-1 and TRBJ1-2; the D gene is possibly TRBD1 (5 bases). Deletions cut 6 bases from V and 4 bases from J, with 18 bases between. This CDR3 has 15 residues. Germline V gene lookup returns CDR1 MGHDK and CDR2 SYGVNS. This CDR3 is CASSPAGEGSYGYTF. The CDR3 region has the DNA TGTGCCAGCAGCCCGGCCGGGGAGGGGTCCTATGGCTACACCTTC.

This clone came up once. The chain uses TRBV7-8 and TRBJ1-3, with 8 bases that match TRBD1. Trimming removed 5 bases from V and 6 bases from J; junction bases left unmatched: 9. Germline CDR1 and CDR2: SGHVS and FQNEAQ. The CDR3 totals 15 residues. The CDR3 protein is CASSPPGTGENTIYF. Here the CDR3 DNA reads TGTGCCAGCAGCCCTCCAGGGACAGGCGAAAACACCATATATTTT.

The CDR3 nucleotides read TGTGCCAGCAGCTATCCCTTGAACACTGAAGCTTTCTTT. Residues: CASSYPLNTEAFF. The rearrangement uses TRBV13 and TRBJ1-1, with unresolved D. Trimming took 4 bases from V and 0 from J, leaving 6 bases between them. Germline loops: CDR1 PRHDT, CDR2 FYEKMQ (reference sequence). The CDR3 contains 13 residues.

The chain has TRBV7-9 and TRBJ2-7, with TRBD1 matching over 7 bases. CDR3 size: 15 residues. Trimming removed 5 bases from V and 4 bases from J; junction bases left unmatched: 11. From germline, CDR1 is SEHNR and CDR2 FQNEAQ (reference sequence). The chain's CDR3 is CASSRTGTEPYEQYF. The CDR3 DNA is TGTGCCAGCAGCCGTACCGGGACAGAGCCTTACGAGCAGTACTTC.

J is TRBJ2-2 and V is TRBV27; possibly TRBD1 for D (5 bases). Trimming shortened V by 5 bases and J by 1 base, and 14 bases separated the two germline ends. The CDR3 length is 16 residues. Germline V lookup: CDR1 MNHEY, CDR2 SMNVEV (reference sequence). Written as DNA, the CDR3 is TGTGCCAGCAGTCGGACAAGGACGGGGAACACCGGGGAGCTGTTTTTT. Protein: CASSRTRTGNTGELFF.

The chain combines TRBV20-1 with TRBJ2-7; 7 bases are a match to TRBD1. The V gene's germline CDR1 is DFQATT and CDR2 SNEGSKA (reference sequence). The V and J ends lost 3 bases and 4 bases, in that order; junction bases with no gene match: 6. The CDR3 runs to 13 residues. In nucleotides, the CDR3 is TGCAGTGCTAGTCGACAGGGCCGATACGAGCAGTACTTC. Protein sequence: CSASRQGRYEQYF.

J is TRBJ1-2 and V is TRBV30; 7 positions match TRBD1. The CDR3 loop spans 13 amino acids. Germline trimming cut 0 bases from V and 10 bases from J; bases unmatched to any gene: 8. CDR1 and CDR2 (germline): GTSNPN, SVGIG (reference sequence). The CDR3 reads CAWSVSGGLYYTF. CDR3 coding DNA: TGTGCCTGGAGTGTCTCAGGGGGACTCTACTACACCTTC.

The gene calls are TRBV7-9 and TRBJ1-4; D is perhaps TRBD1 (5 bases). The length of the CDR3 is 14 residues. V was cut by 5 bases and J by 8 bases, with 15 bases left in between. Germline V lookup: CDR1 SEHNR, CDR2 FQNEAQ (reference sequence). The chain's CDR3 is CASSVLTDGEKLFF. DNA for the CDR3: TGTGCCAGCAGCGTCCTGACAGACGGCGAAAAACTGTTTTTT.

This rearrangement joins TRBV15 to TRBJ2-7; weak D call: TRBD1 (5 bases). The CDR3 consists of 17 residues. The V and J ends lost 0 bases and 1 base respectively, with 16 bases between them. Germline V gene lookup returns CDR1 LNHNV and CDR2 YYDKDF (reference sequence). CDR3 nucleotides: TGTGCCACCAGCAGAGATCGAGGTTTCAGACAGTCCTACGAGCAGTACTTC. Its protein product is CATSRDRGFRQSYEQYF. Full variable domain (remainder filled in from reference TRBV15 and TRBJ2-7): DAMVIQNPRYQVTQFGKPVTLSCSQTLNHNVMYWYQQKSSQAPKLLFHYYDKDFNNEADTPDNFQSRRPNTSFCFLDIRSPGLGDTAMYLCATSRDRGFRQSYEQYFGPGTRLTVT.

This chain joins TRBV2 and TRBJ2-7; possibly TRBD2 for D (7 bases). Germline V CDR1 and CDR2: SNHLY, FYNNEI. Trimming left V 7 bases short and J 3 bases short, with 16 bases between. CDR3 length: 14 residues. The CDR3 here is CASIRGDTNYEQYF. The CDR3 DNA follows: TGTGCCAGCATTCGGGGGGACACAAACTACGAGCAGTACTTC.

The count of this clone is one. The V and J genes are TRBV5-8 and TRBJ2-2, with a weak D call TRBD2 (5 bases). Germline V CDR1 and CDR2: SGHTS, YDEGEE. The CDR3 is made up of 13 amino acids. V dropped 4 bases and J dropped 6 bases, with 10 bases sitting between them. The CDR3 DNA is TGTGCCAGCAGCCCGGGGTGGCCCGGGGAGCTGTTTTTT. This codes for CASSPGWPGELFF.

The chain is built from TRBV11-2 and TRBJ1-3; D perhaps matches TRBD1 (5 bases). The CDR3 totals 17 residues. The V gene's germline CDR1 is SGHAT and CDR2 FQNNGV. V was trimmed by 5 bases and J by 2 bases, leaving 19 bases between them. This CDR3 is CASSRRTSRVTGNTIYF. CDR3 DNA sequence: TGTGCCAGCAGCCGCCGAACCTCCAGGGTCACTGGAAACACCATATATTTT.

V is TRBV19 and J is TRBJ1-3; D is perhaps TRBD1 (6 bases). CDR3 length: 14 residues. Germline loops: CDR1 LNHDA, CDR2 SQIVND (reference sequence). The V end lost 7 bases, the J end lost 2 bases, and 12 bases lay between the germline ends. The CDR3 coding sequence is TGTGCCAGTACCATGCGGGGGCCTGGAAACACCATATATTTT. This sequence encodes CASTMRGPGNTIYF.

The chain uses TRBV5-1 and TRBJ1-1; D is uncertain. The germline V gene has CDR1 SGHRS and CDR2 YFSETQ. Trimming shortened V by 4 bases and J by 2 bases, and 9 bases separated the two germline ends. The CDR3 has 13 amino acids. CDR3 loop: CASSVSTNTEAFF. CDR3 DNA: TGCGCCAGCAGCGTCTCTACTAACACTGAAGCTTTCTTT.

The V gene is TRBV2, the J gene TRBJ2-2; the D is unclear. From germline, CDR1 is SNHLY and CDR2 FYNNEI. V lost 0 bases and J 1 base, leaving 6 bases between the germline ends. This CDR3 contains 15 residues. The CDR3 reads CASSEARKNTGELFF. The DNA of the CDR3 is TGTGCCAGCAGTGAAGCGCGGAAGAACACCGGGGAGCTGTTTTTT.

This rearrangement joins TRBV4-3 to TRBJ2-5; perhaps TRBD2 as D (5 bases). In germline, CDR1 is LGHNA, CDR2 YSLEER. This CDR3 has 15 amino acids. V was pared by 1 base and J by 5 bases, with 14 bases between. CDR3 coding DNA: TGCGCCAGCAGCCAAGGAGGGCAGGTTCCGGAGACCCAGTACTTC. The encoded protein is CASSQGGQVPETQYF.

The CDR3 loop reads CASSPSSAGSYNEQFF. The CDR3 nucleotides are TGTGCCAGCAGCCCAAGCTCAGCGGGGTCCTACAATGAGCAGTTCTTC. The J gene is TRBJ2-1, the V gene TRBV28, with 7 bases identical to TRBD2. The CDR3 sequence is 16 residues long. The J segment lost 1 base and the V segment lost 6 bases, leaving 9 bases of the junction unmatched. Germline CDR1 MDHEN, CDR2 SYDVKM.

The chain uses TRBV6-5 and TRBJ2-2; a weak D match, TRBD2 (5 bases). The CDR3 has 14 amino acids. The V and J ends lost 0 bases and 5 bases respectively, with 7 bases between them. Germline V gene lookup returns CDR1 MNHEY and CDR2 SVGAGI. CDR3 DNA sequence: TGTGCCAGCAGTTACTCCCCGGGAACCGGGGAGCTGTTTTTT. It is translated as CASSYSPGTGELFF.

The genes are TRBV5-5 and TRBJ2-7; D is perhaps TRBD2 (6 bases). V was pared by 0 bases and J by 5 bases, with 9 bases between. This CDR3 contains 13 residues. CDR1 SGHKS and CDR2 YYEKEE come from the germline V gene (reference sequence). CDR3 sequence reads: CASSLVGGNEQYF. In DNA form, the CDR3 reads TGTGCCAGCAGCTTGGTCGGGGGAAACGAGCAGTACTTC. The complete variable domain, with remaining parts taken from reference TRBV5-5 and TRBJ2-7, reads DAGVTQSPTHLIKTRGQQVTLRCSPISGHKSVSWYQQVLGQGPQFIFQYYEKEERGRGNFPDRFSARQFPNYSSELNVNALLLGDSALYLCASSLVGGNEQYFGPGTRLTVT.

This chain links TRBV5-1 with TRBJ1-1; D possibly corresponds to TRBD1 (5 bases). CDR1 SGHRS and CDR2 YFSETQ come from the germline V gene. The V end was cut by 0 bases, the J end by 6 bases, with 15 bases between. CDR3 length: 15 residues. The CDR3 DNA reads TGCGCCAGCAGCTTGGATCCCGGGGGGAAACCTGAAGCTTTCTTT. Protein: CASSLDPGGKPEAFF.

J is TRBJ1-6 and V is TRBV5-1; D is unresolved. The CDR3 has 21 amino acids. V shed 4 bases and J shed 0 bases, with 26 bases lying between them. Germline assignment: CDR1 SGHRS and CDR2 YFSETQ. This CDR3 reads CASSLNPPGSRGSSYNSPLHF. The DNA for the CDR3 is TGCGCCAGCAGCCTAAACCCCCCGGGGAGCCGGGGAAGCTCCTATAATTCACCCCTCCACTTT.